These T cell receptor beta chains were read from a single sample in a study of T-cell memory formation after mild COVID-19. TCRdb passed the 5' RACE reads through MiXCR, listing each CDR3 protein once. In the table there are almost 350,000 distinct CDR3 sequences, roughly 19% of which are singletons. Sequenced: PBMCs or a T cell subset sorted from them (not recorded which). These receptors all come from a man aged 18 to 30 who had mild COVID-19 (a few samples of this study predate the infection). Cell type and time point are not known. Both conserved end residues are part of each CDR3. The D gene is left open where the match is weak. Expanded clones get a size class; other rows say once, few or many, or leave the size out.

clone_size j_call cdr3_length v_call d_call cdr3_aa cdr3_nt
. TRBJ1-2 13 TRBV14 TRBD1 CATSPGQDYGYTF TGTGCCACTTCTCCCGGACAGGACTATGGCTACACCTTC
many TRBJ1-3 18 TRBV7-8 . CASSLGWGPRRSGNTIYF TGTGCCAGCAGCTTAGGTTGGGGGCCGCGTCGCTCTGGAAACACCATATATTTT
many TRBJ2-1 15 TRBV6-4 TRBD2 CASSPTSGEYNEQFF TGTGCCAGCAGTCCGACTAGCGGGGAGTACAATGAGCAGTTCTTC
few TRBJ2-7 12 TRBV28 . CAASRLAGEQYF TGTGCCGCTTCGAGGTTAGCTGGAGAGCAGTACTTC
few TRBJ2-3 14 TRBV20-1 . CSAGRQASTDTQYF TGCAGTGCTGGGAGACAGGCAAGCACAGATACGCAGTATTTT
few TRBJ2-5 14 TRBV9 TRBD2 CASSSRGGPETQYF TGTGCCAGCAGTTCGCGGGGGGGCCCTGAGACCCAGTACTTC
. TRBJ1-5 19 TRBV12-3/TRBV12-4 TRBD1 CASLGTDPLGVYSNQPQHF TGTGCCAGCCTCGGGACAGACCCCTTGGGGGTATATAGCAATCAGCCCCAGCATTTT
many TRBJ2-2 15 TRBV5-1 TRBD1 CASSTRTGDTGELFF TGCGCCAGCAGCACCCGGACAGGGGACACCGGGGAGCTGTTTTTT
few TRBJ2-3 11 TRBV6-5 . CASGARGTQYF TGTGCCAGCGGGGCCCGGGGTACGCAGTATTTT
. TRBJ2-2 17 TRBV23-1 TRBD2 CASSRSPSGGNTGELFF TGCGCCAGCAGTCGATCTCCTAGCGGGGGCAACACCGGGGAGCTGTTTTTT
. TRBJ2-6 15 TRBV5-1 . CASSLRSSGANVLTF TGCGCCAGCAGCTTACGAAGCTCTGGGGCCAACGTCCTGACTTTC
. TRBJ2-5 13 TRBV12-3/TRBV12-4 . CASRPGTGETQYF TGTGCCAGCAGACCTGGGACGGGGGAGACCCAGTACTTC
. TRBJ2-7 13 TRBV21-1 . CASSNGRIYEQYF TGTGCCAGCAGCAATGGGCGGATCTACGAGCAGTACTTC